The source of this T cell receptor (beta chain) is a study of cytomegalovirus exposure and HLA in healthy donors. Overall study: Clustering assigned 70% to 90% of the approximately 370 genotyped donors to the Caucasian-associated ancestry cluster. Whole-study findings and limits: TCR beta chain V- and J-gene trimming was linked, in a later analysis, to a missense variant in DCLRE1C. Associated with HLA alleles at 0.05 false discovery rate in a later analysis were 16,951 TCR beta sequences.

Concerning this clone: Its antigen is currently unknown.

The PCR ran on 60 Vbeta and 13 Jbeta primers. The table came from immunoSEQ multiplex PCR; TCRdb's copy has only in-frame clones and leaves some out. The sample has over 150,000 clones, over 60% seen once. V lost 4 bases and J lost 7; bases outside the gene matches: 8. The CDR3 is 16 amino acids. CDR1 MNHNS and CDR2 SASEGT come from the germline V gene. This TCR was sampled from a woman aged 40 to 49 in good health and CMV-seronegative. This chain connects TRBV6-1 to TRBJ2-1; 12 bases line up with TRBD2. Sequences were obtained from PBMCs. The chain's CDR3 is CASSAYLAGGQNEQFF. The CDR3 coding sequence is TGTGCCAGCAGTGCTTATCTAGCGGGGGGGCAGAATGAGCAGTTCTTC.